This T cell receptor (beta chain) was captured by sequencing in a study of cytomegalovirus exposure and HLA in healthy donors. As for the study in general: Membership in the Caucasian-associated ancestry cluster was found for around four fifths of a few hundred genotyped donors.

About this clone itself: Its antigen is currently unknown.

The PCR made use of 60 Vbeta and 13 Jbeta primers. The repertoire was sequenced with immunoSEQ multiplex PCR; TCRdb's copy has only in-frame clones and lacks some. The sample has about 110,000 clones; approximately 80% are singletons. Germline trimming cut 4 bases from V and 3 bases from J; bases unmatched to any gene: 7. The CDR3 consists of 16 residues. CDR1 and CDR2 (germline): SGHTA, FQGNSA. Study-level results: Presence/absence results assume similar sequencing depth per donor, which may not hold. Owing to their indistinguishability, certain V segments, notably TRBV6-2 and TRBV6-3, were excluded.

The gene calls are TRBV7-2 and TRBJ2-7; 12 bases match TRBD2. Sequencing was done on a sample of PBMCs. This clonotype was obtained from a woman in her 30s in good health and CMV-seronegative. The CDR3 reads CASSSLAGGPGYEQYF. The CDR3 DNA is TGTGCCAGCAGCTCGCTAGCGGGAGGGCCCGGCTACGAGCAGTACTTC.